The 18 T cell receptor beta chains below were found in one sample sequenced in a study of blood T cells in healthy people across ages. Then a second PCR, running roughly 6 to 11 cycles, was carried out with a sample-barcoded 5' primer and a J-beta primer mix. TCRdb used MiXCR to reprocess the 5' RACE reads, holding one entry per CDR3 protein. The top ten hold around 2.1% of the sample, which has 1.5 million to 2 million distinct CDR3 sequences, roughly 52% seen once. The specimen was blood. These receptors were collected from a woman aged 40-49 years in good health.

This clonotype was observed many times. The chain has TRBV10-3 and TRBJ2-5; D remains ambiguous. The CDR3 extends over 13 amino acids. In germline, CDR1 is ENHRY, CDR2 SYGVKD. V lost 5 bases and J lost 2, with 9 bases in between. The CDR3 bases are TGTGCCATCAGTCCTACAGAGCAAGAGACCCAGTACTTC. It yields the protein CAISPTEQETQYF.

The CDR3 coding sequence is TGTGCCAGCAGCTTAGGGCCGGGCGCTAGACAAGAGACCCAGTACTTC. Its protein is CASSLGPGARQETQYF. The V gene is TRBV7-2, the J gene TRBJ2-5; the D is unclear. Germline assignment: CDR1 SGHTA and CDR2 FQGNSA. This CDR3 has 16 residues. Trimming removed 1 base from V and 2 bases from J, with 14 bases in between.

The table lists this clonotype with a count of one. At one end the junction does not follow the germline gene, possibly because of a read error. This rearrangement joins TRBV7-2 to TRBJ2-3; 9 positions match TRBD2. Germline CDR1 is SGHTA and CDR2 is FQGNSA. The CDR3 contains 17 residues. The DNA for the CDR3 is TGTGCCACCAGCCTGGTGGTAGCGGGGGAGGGAACAGATACGCAGTATTTT. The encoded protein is CATSLVVAGEGTDTQYF.

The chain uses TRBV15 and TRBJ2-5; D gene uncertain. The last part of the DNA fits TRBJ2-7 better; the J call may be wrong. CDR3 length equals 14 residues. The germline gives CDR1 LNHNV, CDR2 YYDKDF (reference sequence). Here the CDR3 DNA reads TGTGCCACCAGCAGAGTCGGGCGCCTTGCCGAGCAGTACTTC. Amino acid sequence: CATSRVGRLAEQYF.

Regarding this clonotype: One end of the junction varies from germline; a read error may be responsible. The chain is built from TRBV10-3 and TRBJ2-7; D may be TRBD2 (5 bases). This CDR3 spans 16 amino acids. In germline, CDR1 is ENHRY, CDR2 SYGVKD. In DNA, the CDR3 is TGTGTCATCAGTCCGTGGGAGCCTTTAGACTCCTACGAGCAGTACTTC. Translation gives CVISPWEPLDSYEQYF.

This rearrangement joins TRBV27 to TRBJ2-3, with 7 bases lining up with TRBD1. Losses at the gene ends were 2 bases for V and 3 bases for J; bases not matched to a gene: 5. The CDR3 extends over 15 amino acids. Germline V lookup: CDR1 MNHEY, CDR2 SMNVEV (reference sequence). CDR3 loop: CASSLPGQRTDTQYF. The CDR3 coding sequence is TGTGCCAGCAGTTTACCGGGACAGAGGACAGATACGCAGTATTTT.

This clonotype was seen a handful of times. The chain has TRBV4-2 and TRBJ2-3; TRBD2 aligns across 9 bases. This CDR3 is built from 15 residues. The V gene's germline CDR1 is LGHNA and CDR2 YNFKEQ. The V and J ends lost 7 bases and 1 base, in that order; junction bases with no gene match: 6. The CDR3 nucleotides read TGTGCCAGCACCCGCGGGGGGGCAGGCACAGATACGCAGTATTTT. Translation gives CASTRGGAGTDTQYF.

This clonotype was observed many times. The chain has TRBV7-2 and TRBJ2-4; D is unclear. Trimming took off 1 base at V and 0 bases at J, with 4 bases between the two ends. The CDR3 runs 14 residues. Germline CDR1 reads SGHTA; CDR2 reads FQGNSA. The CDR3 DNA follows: TGTGCCAGCAGCTTAGACAGAGCCAAAAACATTCAGTACTTC. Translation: CASSLDRAKNIQYF. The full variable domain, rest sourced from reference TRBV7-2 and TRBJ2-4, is GAGVSQSPSNKVTEKGKDVELRCDPISGHTALYWYRQSLGQGLEFLIYFQGNSAPDKSGLPSDRFSAERTGGSVSTLTIQRTQQEDSAVYLCASSLDRAKNIQYFGAGTRLSVL.

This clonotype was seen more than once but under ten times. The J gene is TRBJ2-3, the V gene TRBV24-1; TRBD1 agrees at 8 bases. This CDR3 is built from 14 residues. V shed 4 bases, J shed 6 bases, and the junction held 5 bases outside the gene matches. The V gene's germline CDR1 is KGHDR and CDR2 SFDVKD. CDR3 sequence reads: CATSEWTGSDTQYF. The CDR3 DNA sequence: TGTGCCACCAGTGAATGGACAGGGTCGGATACGCAGTATTTT.

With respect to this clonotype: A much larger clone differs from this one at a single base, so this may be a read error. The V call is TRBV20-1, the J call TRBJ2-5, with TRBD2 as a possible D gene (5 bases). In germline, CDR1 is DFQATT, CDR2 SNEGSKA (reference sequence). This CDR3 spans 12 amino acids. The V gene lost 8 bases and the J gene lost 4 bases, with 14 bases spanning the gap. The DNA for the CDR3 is TGCAGTACTACGGGGAAGAGAGAGACCCAGTACTTC. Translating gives CSTTGKRETQYF.

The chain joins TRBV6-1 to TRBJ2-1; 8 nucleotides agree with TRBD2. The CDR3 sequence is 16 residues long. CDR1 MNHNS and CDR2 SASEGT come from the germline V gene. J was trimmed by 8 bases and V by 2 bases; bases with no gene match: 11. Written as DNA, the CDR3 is TGTGCCAGCAGTGAATCGCGGGGGGCCGGATTTGATGAGCAGTTCTTC. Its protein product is CASSESRGAGFDEQFF.

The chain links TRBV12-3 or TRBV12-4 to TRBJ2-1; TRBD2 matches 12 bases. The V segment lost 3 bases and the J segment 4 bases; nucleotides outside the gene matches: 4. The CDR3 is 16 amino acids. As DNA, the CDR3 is TGTGCCAGCAGTTTTTGGACTAGCGGGGCTTACAATGAGCAGTTCTTC. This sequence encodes CASSFWTSGAYNEQFF.

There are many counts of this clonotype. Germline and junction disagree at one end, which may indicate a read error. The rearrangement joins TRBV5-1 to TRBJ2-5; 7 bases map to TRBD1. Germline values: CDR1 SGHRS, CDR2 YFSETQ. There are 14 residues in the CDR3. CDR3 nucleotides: TGTGCCAGCAGCCCTGGGACAGCCGAAGAGACCCAGTACTTC. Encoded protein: CASSPGTAEETQYF.

The CDR3 DNA reads TGTGCCAGCAGTTACTCGAGCTTCGGGGGTAATGAAAAACTGTTTTTT. Translated, it gives CASSYSSFGGNEKLFF. This chain joins TRBV6-2 or TRBV6-3 and TRBJ1-4, with D tentatively TRBD1 (5 bases). Deletions cut 0 bases from V and 4 bases from J, with 12 bases between. In germline, CDR1 is MNHEY, CDR2 SVGEGT. The CDR3 is made up of 16 amino acids.

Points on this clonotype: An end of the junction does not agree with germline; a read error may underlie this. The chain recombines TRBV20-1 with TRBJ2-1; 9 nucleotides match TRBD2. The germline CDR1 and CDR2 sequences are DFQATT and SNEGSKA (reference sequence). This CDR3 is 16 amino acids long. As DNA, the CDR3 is TGCGGTGCTAGCCCCCTGGGCGGGGGGGCCTACAATGAGCAGTTCTTC. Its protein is CGASPLGGGAYNEQFF.

The CDR3 reads CASSFTEYEQFF. CDR3 coding DNA: TGTGCCAGCAGCTTTACGGAATATGAGCAGTTCTTC. The V and J genes are TRBV7-2 and TRBJ2-1; D is ambiguous. The germline V gene has CDR1 SGHTA and CDR2 FQGNSA. Trimming left V 3 bases short and J 8 bases short, with 8 bases between. The CDR3 has 12 residues.

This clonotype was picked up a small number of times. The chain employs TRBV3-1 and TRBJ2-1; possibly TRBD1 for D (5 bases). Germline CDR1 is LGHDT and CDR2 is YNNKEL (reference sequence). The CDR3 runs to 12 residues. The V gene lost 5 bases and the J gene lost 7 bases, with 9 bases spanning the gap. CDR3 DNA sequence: TGTGCCAGCAGCACTGACAGTAATGAGCAGTTCTTC. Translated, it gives CASSTDSNEQFF.

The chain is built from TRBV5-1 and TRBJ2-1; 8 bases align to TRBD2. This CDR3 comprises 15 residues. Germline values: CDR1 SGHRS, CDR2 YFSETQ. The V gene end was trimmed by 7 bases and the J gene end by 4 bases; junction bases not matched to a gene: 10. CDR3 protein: CASDLSGGGYNEQFF. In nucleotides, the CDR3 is TGCGCCAGCGACCTCTCCGGGGGGGGTTACAATGAGCAGTTCTTC.